This TCR beta chain stems from a study of cytomegalovirus exposure and HLA in healthy donors. General study findings and limits: Association of approximately 16,000 TCR beta sequences with HLA alleles was found at 0.05 false discovery rate in a later analysis. An Asian-associated ancestry cluster reportedly showed fewer N-insertions than the roughly 600-donor mean in a later analysis. Later analysis identified a missense DCLRE1C variant that was linked to TCR beta V- and J-gene trimming.

Worth noting for this clone: The antigen remains unidentified.

PCR amplification relied on 60 Vbeta primers (plus 13 Jbeta primers). TCRdb's copy holds only in-frame clones and misses some; the assay was immunoSEQ multiplex PCR. This table holds about 160,000 clones, approximately 81% found once. This clonotype was obtained from a young man in good health and CMV-seropositive. The sample was PBMCs.

CDR3 in DNA: TGTGCCAGCAGTCGGGACAGCTATGGCTACACCTTC. Amino acids: CASSRDSYGYTF. V and J are TRBV2 and TRBJ1-2; 7 bases agree with TRBD1. CDR1 SNHLY and CDR2 FYNNEI come from the germline V gene. This CDR3 is built from 12 residues. Trimming at V came to 5 bases and at J to 4 bases, leaving 1 base not matched to a gene.